This T cell receptor (beta chain) came from a study of molecular identifiers for immune sequencing clone quantification. General study points: Over 98% of effector molecules, yet under 1% of naive-cell molecules, were held by clones above 20 RNA copies. Barcode-sharing identical TCR molecules could underestimate highly expanded clone sizes.

TCR libraries were built in bulk with a published protocol and specific TCR primers. TCRdb called the PCR reads again in MiXCR, with one record for every CDR3 protein. The sample consists of more than 450,000 distinct CDR3 sequences, roughly 23% of them appearing once. In its sample, this clonotype was seen a few times. The antigen remains undetermined. V was cut by 5 bases and J by 8 bases, with 9 bases left in between. Germline CDR1 GTSNPN, CDR2 SVGIG (reference sequence). The CDR3 covers 11 residues. The TCR originated in a human donor in good health. Some libraries in this study had Jurkat cell RNA spiked in. This sequence joins TRBV30 and TRBJ1-4; unclear D gene. Sequences were obtained from naive CD8+ T cells from blood, with Jurkat cell RNA spiked in. As to subset: FACS-sorted CD8+CD4-CCR7+CD45RA+ naive T cells. This chain's CDR3 is CAWGNGEKLFF. CDR3 DNA: TGTGCCTGGGGGAATGGAGAAAAACTGTTTTTT.